The T cell receptor (beta chain) under discussion was sequenced for a study of pediatric ulcerative colitis. General study findings and limits: Ulcerative colitis patients shared more blood-rectal clones than controls. In rectum, acute severe colitis had expanded clones and less diversity. All ulcerative colitis patients, but no controls, carried a couple of rectal clonotypes.

This clone is a singleton in its sample. Its antigen is not identified. Data came from immunoSEQ multiplex PCR; TCRdb stores just in-frame clones and leaves some out. The sample contains 30,000 or so clones, around 80% of which appear only once. During colonoscopy, one to two rectal pinch biopsies were collected. The CDR3 covers 15 residues. CDR1 is SNHLY, CDR2 FYNNEI, per germline. V lost 2 bases, J lost 1 base, and 6 bases lay in between. The chain employs TRBV2 and TRBJ2-6, with D possibly being TRBD2 (5 bases). Sequenced input: gut tissue. The source is a boy between 10 and 17 years old with mild ulcerative colitis. The CDR3 is CASSERTSGANVLTF. CDR3 DNA: TGTGCCAGCAGTGAACGGACTTCTGGGGCCAACGTCCTGACTTTC.